These 3 T cell receptor beta chains were all obtained from the same sample, sequenced in a study of T cell repertoires in cytomegalovirus infection. Which antigens these TCRs recognize remains unknown. TCRdb called the reads again in MiXCR, with one record for every CDR3 protein. The sample yields hundreds of thousands of distinct CDR3 sequences, under 55% seen once. The sequenced sample was cultured PBMCs, obtained from culture after CMV antigen stimulation. Receptors were obtained from a human donor in good health (CMV status not recorded). Some clones in this sample may be carry-over from other donors' samples.

This CDR3 reads CASSFLPPVREKLFF. CDR3 in DNA: TGTGCCAGCAGTTTTCTACCGCCTGTACGTGAAAAACTGTTTTTT. This chain uses TRBV27 with TRBJ1-4, with D unresolved. With 3 bases removed from V and 7 bases from J, the gap between germline ends came to 15 bases. The CDR3 loop spans 15 amino acids. Germline-derived CDR1 and CDR2 are MNHEY and SMNVEV (reference sequence). The full variable domain, with the rest looked up from reference TRBV27 and TRBJ1-4, is EAQVTQNPRYLITVTGKKLTVTCSQNMNHEYMSWYRQDPGLGLRQIYYSMNVEVTDKGDVPEGYKVSRKEKRNFPLILESPSPNQTSLYFCASSFLPPVREKLFFGSGTQLSVL.

This clonotype was detected a few times. The chain has TRBV6-1 and TRBJ2-1; 13 bases are shared with TRBD2. CDR1 is MNHNS and CDR2 is SASEGT in the germline V gene. J was trimmed by 5 bases and V by 5 bases; bases with no gene match: 6. This CDR3 has 16 residues. The DNA of the CDR3 is TGTGCCAGCAGTCGCCGGACTAGCGGGAGAAACAATGAGCAGTTCTTC. Protein sequence: CASSRRTSGRNNEQFF.

The rearrangement uses TRBV27 and TRBJ2-1, with 10 positions matching TRBD2. The CDR3 spans 16 residues. Germline values: CDR1 MNHEY, CDR2 SMNVEV (reference sequence). J lost 11 bases, V lost 8 bases, and 18 bases had no gene match. In DNA, the CDR3 is TGTGCCAGCTCGCAAAAGCGGGAGGGTGCCGAGGGTAAGCAGTTCTTC. Translated, it gives CASSQKREGAEGKQFF.